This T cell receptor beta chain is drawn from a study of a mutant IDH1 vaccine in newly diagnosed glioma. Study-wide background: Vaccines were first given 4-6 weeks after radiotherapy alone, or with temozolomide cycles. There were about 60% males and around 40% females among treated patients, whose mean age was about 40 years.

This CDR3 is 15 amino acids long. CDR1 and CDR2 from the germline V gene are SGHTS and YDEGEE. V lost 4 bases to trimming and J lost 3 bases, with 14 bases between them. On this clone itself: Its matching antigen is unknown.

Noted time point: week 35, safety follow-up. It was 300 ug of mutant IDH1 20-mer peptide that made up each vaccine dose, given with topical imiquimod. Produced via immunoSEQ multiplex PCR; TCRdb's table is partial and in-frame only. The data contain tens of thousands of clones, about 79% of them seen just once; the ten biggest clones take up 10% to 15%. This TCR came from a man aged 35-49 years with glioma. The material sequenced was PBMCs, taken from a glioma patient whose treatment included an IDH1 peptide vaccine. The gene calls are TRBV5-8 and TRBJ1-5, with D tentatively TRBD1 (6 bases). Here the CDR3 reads CASSVMTGPNQPQHF. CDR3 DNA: TGTGCCAGCAGCGTAATGACAGGCCCCAATCAGCCCCAGCATTTT. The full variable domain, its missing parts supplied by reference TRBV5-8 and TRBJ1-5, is EAGVTQSPTHLIKTRGQQATLRCSPISGHTSVYWYQQALGLGLQFLLWYDEGEERNRGNFPPRFSGRQFPNYSSELNVNALELEDSALYLCASSVMTGPNQPQHFGDGTRLSIL.